Shown below are 26 T cell receptor beta chains from a single sample sequenced in a study of blood T cell repertoires in COVID-19. Assay: immunoSEQ multiplex PCR; the TCRdb copy retains only in-frame clones and omits some. Found here are approximately 280,000 clones, roughly 87% of them singletons; the top ten hold about 6%. The sample comprised PBMCs or T cells enriched from blood (not recorded which). These receptors originate from a woman between 35 and 50 years old who had recovered from COVID-19.

The chain recombines TRBV29-1 with TRBJ2-5; D perhaps matches TRBD2 (5 bases). CDR1 is SQVTM, CDR2 ANQGSEA, per germline. V was shortened by 7 bases and J by 7 bases, with 19 bases between the two germline ends. The CDR3 has 13 amino acids. The chain's CDR3 is CSALMTQAGTQYF. CDR3 in DNA: TGCAGCGCCCTAATGACCCAGGCGGGGACCCAGTACTTC.

The chain employs TRBV3-1 (or the pseudogene TRBV3-2) and TRBJ2-3; TRBD2 agrees at 11 bases. The CDR3 length is 17 residues. V dropped 5 bases and J dropped 5; count of bases not matched to a gene: 12. Germline V gene sequence: CDR1 LGHDT, CDR2 YNNKEL (reference sequence). CDR3 protein: CASSRRNSGRARDTQYF. Here the CDR3 DNA reads TGTGCCAGCAGCAGACGGAATAGCGGGAGGGCCAGAGATACGCAGTATTTT.

V usage is TRBV5-8 and J usage is TRBJ1-1; no clear D. V shed 8 bases and J shed 4 bases, with 18 bases lying between them. The germline V gene has CDR1 SGHTS and CDR2 YDEGEE. The CDR3 length is 14 residues. This CDR3 is CASRVGRRTTEAFF. The DNA for the CDR3 is TGTGCCAGTAGAGTGGGGAGGAGGACCACTGAAGCTTTCTTT.

This clone was recorded at least ten times. This sequence joins TRBV3-1 (or the pseudogene TRBV3-2) and TRBJ2-1; 9 bases are shared with TRBD2. The CDR3 is made up of 20 amino acids. CDR1 and CDR2 from the germline V gene are LGHDT and YNNKEL (reference sequence). The V gene end was trimmed by 0 bases and the J gene end by 0 bases; junction bases not matched to a gene: 12. The CDR3 protein is CASSQDLVLAGLNSYNEQFF. The CDR3, as DNA: TGTGCCAGCAGCCAAGATCTGGTGCTAGCGGGGCTCAACTCCTACAATGAGCAGTTCTTC.

This clone was detected only a few times. The chain employs TRBV19 and TRBJ2-1, with a possible D match to TRBD2 (5 bases). Trimming stripped 6 bases from V and 3 bases from J, with 15 bases between. CDR3 length: 15 residues. In germline, CDR1 is LNHDA, CDR2 SQIVND (reference sequence). The CDR3 loop reads CASSPSPGIYNEQFF. CDR3 DNA: TGTGCCAGTAGCCCCTCCCCGGGAATCTACAATGAGCAGTTCTTC.

The V and J genes are TRBV9 and TRBJ1-4; D remains unclear. The CDR3 loop spans 15 amino acids. In germline, CDR1 is SGDLS, CDR2 YYNGEE. The ends were cut back, 0 bases at V and 4 bases at J, with 10 bases in the middle. CDR3 bases: TGTGCCAGCAGCGTAGGAGGCGTCGGTAATGAAAAACTGTTTTTT. Translated: CASSVGGVGNEKLFF. Based on the CDR3 plus reference TRBV9 and TRBJ1-4, the full variable domain is DSGVTQTPKHLITATGQRVTLRCSPRSGDLSVYWYQQSLDQGLQFLIQYYNGEERAKGNILERFSAQQFPDLHSELNLSSLELGDSALYFCASSVGGVGNEKLFFGSGTQLSVL.

The chain recombines TRBV3-1 (or the pseudogene TRBV3-2) with TRBJ1-1; 7 bases map to TRBD1. CDR1 is LGHDT, CDR2 YNNKEL, per germline (reference sequence). CDR3 length: 14 amino acids. V lost 0 bases, J lost 6 bases, and 4 bases stayed unmatched. CDR3 DNA: TGTGCCAGCAGCCAAGATCAGGGGGGAGCTGAAGCTTTCTTT. This gives the protein CASSQDQGGAEAFF.

The chain recombines TRBV19 with TRBJ1-4, with D possibly being TRBD1 (5 bases). Germline V gene data show CDR1 as LNHDA and CDR2 as SQIVND (reference sequence). V was trimmed by 4 bases and J by 0 bases, leaving 15 bases between them. The CDR3 consists of 17 residues. The CDR3: CASSTRAAGATNEKLFF. The CDR3 DNA reads as TGTGCCAGTAGTACCAGGGCAGCGGGAGCAACTAATGAAAAACTGTTTTTT.

The CDR3 loop is CASSLMTQTGYEQYF. The CDR3 DNA sequence: TGTGCCAGCAGCTTAATGACCCAAACCGGGTACGAGCAGTACTTC. This chain joins TRBV7-2 and TRBJ2-7; unclear D gene. CDR3 length: 15 amino acids. V lost 2 bases to trimming and J lost 4 bases, with 15 bases between them. CDR1 and CDR2 (germline): SGHTA, FQGNSA.

The rearrangement uses TRBV7-2 and TRBJ1-6, with TRBD1 as a possible D gene (6 bases). This CDR3 has 15 amino acids. Trimming took off 2 bases at V and 13 bases at J, with 18 bases between the two ends. Germline CDR1 SGHTA, CDR2 FQGNSA. The DNA of the CDR3 is TGTGCCAGCAGCTTATCCCCCGGGGGGCTGGTCCCCCTCCACTTT. As protein: CASSLSPGGLVPLHF.

The chain links TRBV7-2 to TRBJ2-3, with D possibly TRBD1 on 6 matching bases. Trimming left V 4 bases short and J 4 bases short, with 12 bases between. The V gene's germline CDR1 is SGHTA and CDR2 FQGNSA. This CDR3 region has 14 residues. CDR3 amino acids: CASSSGVPPDTQYF. The CDR3 nucleotides are TGTGCCAGCAGCTCAGGGGTCCCCCCAGATACGCAGTATTTT.

This sequence joins TRBV3-1 (or the pseudogene TRBV3-2) and TRBJ1-3; 10 nucleotides agree with TRBD1. V lost 1 base to trimming and J lost 3 bases; unmatched junction nucleotides: 3. In germline, CDR1 is LGHDT, CDR2 YNNKEL (reference sequence). This CDR3 region has 16 residues. Written as DNA, the CDR3 is TGTGCCAGCAGCCAAGCGGGACAGGGGAGTGGAAACACCATATATTTT. It is translated as CASSQAGQGSGNTIYF.

The chain links TRBV18 to TRBJ2-3; 9 bases line up with TRBD2. CDR1 and CDR2 (germline): KGHSH, LQKENI. J gave up 6 bases and V 0 bases, and 10 bases lay outside the gene matches. This CDR3 is built from 17 residues. The CDR3 DNA is TGTGCCAGCTCACCACCGGCGCGGGAGGGCCAACGCGATACGCAGTATTTT. Residues: CASSPPAREGQRDTQYF.

The rearrangement links TRBV27 to TRBJ2-7; 10 bases map to TRBD2. V was pared by 4 bases and J by 2 bases, with 5 bases of the junction left unmatched. The CDR3 totals 15 residues. Germline values: CDR1 MNHEY, CDR2 SMNVEV (reference sequence). The CDR3 nucleotides read TGTGCCAGCAGTTCGCCTCTAGCGGGAGCCTACGAGCAGTACTTC. Protein product: CASSSPLAGAYEQYF.

The genes are TRBV10-3 and TRBJ2-3; 10 bases map to TRBD1. This CDR3 is built from 15 residues. The V gene end was trimmed by 6 bases and the J gene end by 1 base; junction bases not matched to a gene: 4. CDR1 is ENHRY, CDR2 SYGVKD, per germline. This chain's CDR3 is CAISGGTGGTDTQYF. CDR3 DNA: TGTGCCATCAGCGGGGGGACAGGGGGCACAGATACGCAGTATTTT.

The chain combines TRBV7-8 with TRBJ1-5, with D tentatively TRBD1 (6 bases). V was pared by 2 bases and J by 1 base, with 15 bases between. The CDR3 is 17 residues long. Germline V gene data show CDR1 as SGHVS and CDR2 as FQNEAQ. The CDR3 sequence: CASSLRQGSISNQPQHF. CDR3 nucleotide sequence: TGTGCCAGCAGCTTACGGCAGGGGAGTATCAGCAATCAGCCCCAGCATTTT.

The gene calls are TRBV7-2 and TRBJ1-2; no clear D. The CDR3 sequence is 16 residues long. The V and J ends lost 3 bases and 3 bases respectively, with 17 bases between them. The germline V gene encodes CDR1 SGHTA and CDR2 FQGNSA. The CDR3 DNA reads as TGTGCCAGCAGCTTTTGGGCCCCCCGGGGAGACTATGGCTACACCTTC. Protein product: CASSFWAPRGDYGYTF.

Worth noting for this clone: At one end the junction does not follow the germline gene, possibly because of a read error. The chain couples TRBV7-8 to TRBJ1-6; D perhaps matches TRBD1 (6 bases). CDR3 length: 15 amino acids. CDR1 and CDR2 (germline): SGHVS, FQNEAQ. Here the CDR3 DNA reads TGCCCGTGGGGAGGGGGTCAATTCAGGGAATCACCCCTCCACTTT. The encoded protein is CPWGGGQFRESPLHF.

V and J are TRBV7-9 and TRBJ2-3; D remains unclear. CDR3 length equals 14 residues. Deletions cut 5 bases from V and 0 bases from J, with 9 bases between. Germline CDR1 SEHNR, CDR2 FQNEAQ (reference sequence). CDR3 DNA: TGTGCCAGCAGCCTCGACTTTAGCACAGATACGCAGTATTTT. It yields the protein CASSLDFSTDTQYF.

V and J are TRBV5-1 and TRBJ1-2; 9 nucleotides match TRBD1. The germline V gene encodes CDR1 SGHRS and CDR2 YFSETQ. J gave up 8 bases and V 2 bases, and 7 bases lay outside the gene matches. The CDR3 is made up of 14 amino acids. In nucleotides, the CDR3 is TGCGCCAGCAGCTTACCCGGGACAGGGCTAGGCTACACCTTC. Its translation is CASSLPGTGLGYTF.

V and J are TRBV7-8 and TRBJ1-5, with D possibly TRBD1 on 5 matching bases. Trimming shortened V by 5 bases and J by 5 bases, and 16 bases separated the two germline ends. The CDR3 sequence is 15 residues long. CDR1 is SGHVS and CDR2 is FQNEAQ in the germline V gene. CDR3 DNA sequence: TGTGCCAGCAGCCCAGATGTGGGGGGGTATCAGCCCCAGCATTTT. Its translation is CASSPDVGGYQPQHF.

This clone was recorded once. The gene calls are TRBV6-1 and TRBJ2-7; a possible D gene is TRBD1 (6 bases). CDR3 length: 14 amino acids. Germline lookup yields CDR1 MNHNS and CDR2 SASEGT. V was pared by 3 bases and J by 0 bases, with 9 bases between. In nucleotides, the CDR3 is TGTGCCAGCAGTGACCAGGGGATCTCCTACGAGCAGTACTTC. Translated, it gives CASSDQGISYEQYF.

The J gene is TRBJ2-2, the V gene TRBV19; 8 nucleotides agree with TRBD2. The V and J ends lost 3 bases and 5 bases, in that order; junction bases with no gene match: 5. Germline V gene sequence: CDR1 LNHDA, CDR2 SQIVND (reference sequence). The CDR3 totals 15 residues. The chain's CDR3 is CASSILSGSTGELFF. CDR3 bases: TGTGCCAGTAGTATTCTCAGCGGGAGTACCGGGGAGCTGTTTTTT. Variable domain in full (rest from reference TRBV19 and TRBJ2-2): DGGITQSPKYLFRKEGQNVTLSCEQNLNHDAMYWYRQDPGQGLRLIYYSQIVNDFQKGDIAEGYSVSREKKESFPLTVTSAQKNPTAFYLCASSILSGSTGELFFGEGSRLTVL.

The chain is built from TRBV19 and TRBJ2-2, with TRBD2 identical over 8 bases. In germline, CDR1 is LNHDA, CDR2 SQIVND (reference sequence). J gave up 4 bases and V 6 bases, and 10 bases lay outside the gene matches. This CDR3 is built from 16 residues. CDR3 loop: CASRGAYTSGTGELFF. DNA for the CDR3: TGTGCCAGTAGGGGGGCCTATACTAGCGGCACCGGGGAGCTGTTTTTT.

V and J are TRBV24-1 and TRBJ2-1, with 8 bases lining up with TRBD2. The V segment lost 7 bases and the J segment 7 bases; nucleotides outside the gene matches: 11. This CDR3 is built from 15 residues. From germline, CDR1 is KGHDR and CDR2 SFDVKD. The CDR3 coding sequence is TGTGCCACCAGATCTACAGCGGGAGCGGGTAATGAGCAGTTCTTC. Translation gives CATRSTAGAGNEQFF.

The V gene is TRBV28, the J gene TRBJ2-3, with 14 nucleotides matching TRBD2. Germline V lookup: CDR1 MDHEN, CDR2 SYDVKM. The CDR3 runs 18 residues. V lost 4 bases and J lost 2; bases outside the gene matches: 8. For the CDR3, the DNA is TGTGCCAGCAGTTCGCCCGGGACTAGCGGGAGACTCACAGATACGCAGTATTTT. It encodes CASSSPGTSGRLTDTQYF.